This T cell receptor (beta chain) was recovered during a study of spatial heterogeneity in lung cancer. TCRdb independently ran MiXCR on the 5' RACE reads; one entry per CDR3 protein. Seen here are some 44,000 distinct CDR3 sequences, roughly an eighth observed once, and the top ten hold 55% to 60%. The time point here: sample taken at primary tumor resection. Extraction of whole RNA from tumor, nontumor lung or frozen PBMC preceded unsorted sequencing. This clonotype turned up a few times. From germline, CDR1 is SGHRS and CDR2 YFSETQ. V lost 4 bases, J lost 4 bases, and 12 bases lay in between. This CDR3 is 15 amino acids long.

The specimen was PBMCs, collected at surgery. The rearrangement links TRBV5-1 to TRBJ1-6; D gene ambiguous. This clonotype was sampled from a male donor with early-stage non-small cell lung cancer. The CDR3 bases are TGCGCCAGCAGCCCCTCGGCAGGTTATAATTCACCCCTCCACTTT. It specifies CASSPSAGYNSPLHF.